This TCR beta chain was retrieved from a study of shared clonotypes between healthy human individuals (TCRdb year 2020). Regarding the complete study: A couple of women and a few men aged 18 to 49 years were included in the cohort. Per donor, three plates each were used for CD4 naive and CD4 memory, two for CD8 naive, and one for CD8 memory. The study deeply sequenced blood TCR repertoires of five healthy adults to estimate repertoire size and the extent of clonotype sharing between individuals. Different laboratories and diverse techniques were used to prepare libraries and sequence TCR repertoires, to increase sequencing depth and limit assay-specific biases. Between about 0.8 and 8.9 billion PBMCs per donor were obtained by leukapheresis.

Points the paper makes about the study in general: Incomplete sequencing was indicated by rarefaction of sorted-subset datasets, despite the large sequencing depth. Sampling was limited to blood, and TCR repertoires in tissue likely differ from TCR repertoires in blood. Clonotypes shared by all four sorted-subset donors showed higher generation probabilities than non-shared clonotypes. Estimated clonotype richness was generally larger for naive than for memory subsets. Based on pairwise subsampling, the degree of clonotype sharing among donors was expected to be affected by sequencing depth. About 5% of naive CD4, around 3.5% of naive CD8, around 2.3% of memory CD4, and around 0.4% of memory CD8 clonotypes were shared across a handful of donors. The genetic and exposure-history diversity represented was limited by the small number of donors.

A word on this clone: Its antigen is currently not known. No base qualities exist here, and no much larger clone lies one base off it.

Using the deep immunoSEQ assay, TCR CDR3 regions were amplified from genomic DNA by multiplex PCR. Extracted genomic DNA from each cell subset was distributed evenly across all wells of several immunoSEQ 96-well plates, and each plate was treated as a replicate. For sorted subsets, around 200 ng genomic DNA, equal to 25,000 to 35,000 T cell genomes, was loaded into each replicate PCR. Purified libraries were measured with a Qubit 3.0 fluorometer, size-checked on a Bioanalyzer 2100, and measured again with the KAPA Library Quantification kit. Every immunoSEQ 96-well plate was sequenced on a separate single-read 150-cycle Illumina NextSeq 550 flow cell. The published analysis was carried out like this. The immunoSEQ output contained only junctional sequences without quality scores, so filtering could not match that applied to full-length reads. Sequences were annotated with PyIR, a Python wrapper for IgBLAST v1.9, using IMGT germline references to assign V/J genes and CDR3. Reads with weak V/J assignments (E-value above 1e-6), missing CDR3, stop codons, out-of-frame junctions, or ambiguous translated residues were removed. A V3J clonotype was defined by an identical inferred V gene, J gene, and CDR3 amino acid sequence. The percentage overlap between two repertoires was calculated by dividing the number of shared unique clonotypes by the size of the smaller repertoire. Richness of each repertoire was evaluated using RTK rarefaction, the Chao1 estimator, and Recon v2.1 estimates of unobserved clonotypes. OLGA was used to compute generation probabilities for all TCRbeta clonotypes that the gDNA method yielded from a handful of donors. TCRdb mirrors the immuneACCESS table, restricted to in-frame sequences. Some clones are absent from its copies; in checked studies, under half trace to an unresolved V gene, and the reason for the others is unknown. The D gene and trimming were derived from the DNA, and the V and J assignments and clone size from that table. The sample table holds about 1.5 million clones, of which more than 95% were seen once. Approximately 1.1% of the sample is held by the ten biggest clonotypes.

The CDR3 sequence holds 19 residues, the cysteine and phenylalanine included. CDR3 DNA only is kept here, 57 bases in frame from base 1. CDR1 and CDR2 are read off the germline V gene as MDHEN and SYDVKM. The junction carries 23 bases between V and J, which are trimmed by 4 bases and 1 base respectively. Healthy HIV-negative adults with no recently reported acute infections or vaccinations were included as donors. All donors were Caucasian adults living in Nashville, Tennessee, USA. CD4+ T cells were enriched by magnetic negative selection; naive cells were then positively selected on CD45RA, and the negative fraction formed the memory subset. Blood was collected by leukapheresis, and PBMCs were isolated by Ficoll-Histopaque density gradient centrifugation and then cryopreserved in liquid nitrogen vapor phase. Analytical flow cytometry was used to check the purity and quantity of each magnetically sorted T cell population. From each sorted fraction, genomic DNA was isolated and quantified by UV absorbance on a Nanodrop 2000c.

The V gene is TRBV28 and the J gene is TRBJ1-5; TRBD1 might be the D gene, on 6 matching bases. Sequencing was carried out using naive CD4+ T cells sorted from blood. The cell subset or site label on this specimen signifies: CD45RA+ positively selected. This clonotype originated in a man aged 25-45 years in good health. The CDR3 protein sequence reads: CASSSSAIYRDFSNQPQHF. The nucleotides are TGTGCCAGCAGTTCCTCGGCGATCTACAGGGATTTCAGCAATCAGCCCCAGCATTTT. The full variable domain, completed from the reference TRBV28 and TRBJ1-5 proteins outside the CDR3, reads DVKVTQSSRYLVKRTGEKVFLECVQDMDHENMFWYRQDPGLGLRLIYFSYDVKMKEKGDIPEGYSVSREKKERFSLILESASTNQTSMYLCASSSSAIYRDFSNQPQHFGDGTRLSIL.